This T cell receptor (beta chain) comes out of a study of cytomegalovirus exposure and HLA in healthy donors. Turning to the study itself: Researchers found that approximately 77% of 398 genotyped donors fell within the Caucasian-associated ancestry cluster.

Nominally healthy donors provided the samples, though records likely missed some immune exposures. The V end was cut by 3 bases, the J end by 2 bases, with 14 bases between. Per germline, CDR1 SGDLS and CDR2 YYNGEE. The CDR3 is made up of 15 amino acids. Researchers ran the PCR with 60 Vbeta and 13 Jbeta primers. Assay used: immunoSEQ multiplex PCR; TCRdb lists only in-frame clones, some missing. The sample shows about 140,000 clones, 78% of them seen only once. Sequenced: PBMCs. The V gene is TRBV9, the J gene TRBJ1-1; weak D call: TRBD1 (5 bases). The TCR comes from a male donor in good health and CMV-seronegative. CDR3: CASSATTGTNTEAFF. CDR3 DNA sequence: TGTGCCAGCAGCGCCACAACCGGGACTAACACTGAAGCTTTCTTT.